This entry describes one T cell receptor beta chain. Authors' methods: Amplification with reference gene primers provided the estimates of nucleated cell counts. Assay: immunoSEQ multiplex PCR; the TCRdb copy retains only in-frame clones and omits some. V and J calls and clone size are those listed in that table; D and trimming were worked out from the DNA. The sample shows about 200,000 clones, 75% to 85% of them seen only once. This sample was included in a study of blood T cell repertoires in COVID-19. Whole-study context: Sites in the United States, Italy and Spain provided acute and convalescent COVID-19 samples. In each case, the material was cDNA or gDNA derived from T cells, B-cell-depleted T cells, or PBMCs.

This CDR3 is 15 amino acids long. Germline assignment: CDR1 SQVTM and CDR2 ANQGSEA. Trimming took 3 bases from V and 2 from J; bases not matched to a gene: 6. Participants were placed into cohorts based on the clinical history they reported. The clonotype was recovered from a woman aged 40 to 50 with acute COVID-19. Sequenced material: PBMCs or T cells enriched from blood (not recorded which). The gene calls are TRBV29-1 and TRBJ2-1, with 8 positions matching TRBD2. The chain's CDR3 is CSVDNPSGPYNEQFF. CDR3 in DNA: TGCAGCGTTGACAACCCTAGCGGGCCCTACAATGAGCAGTTCTTC.